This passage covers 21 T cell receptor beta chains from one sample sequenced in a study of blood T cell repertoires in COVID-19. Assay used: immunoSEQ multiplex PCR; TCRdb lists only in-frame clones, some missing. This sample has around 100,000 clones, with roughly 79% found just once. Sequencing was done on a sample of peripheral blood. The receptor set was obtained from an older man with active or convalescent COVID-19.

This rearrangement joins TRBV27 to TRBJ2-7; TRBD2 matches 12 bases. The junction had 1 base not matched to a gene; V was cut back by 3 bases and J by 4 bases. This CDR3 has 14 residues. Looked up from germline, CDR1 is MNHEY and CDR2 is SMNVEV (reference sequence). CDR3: CASSFTSGGYEQYF. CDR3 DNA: TGTGCCAGCAGTTTTACTAGCGGGGGGTACGAGCAGTACTTC.

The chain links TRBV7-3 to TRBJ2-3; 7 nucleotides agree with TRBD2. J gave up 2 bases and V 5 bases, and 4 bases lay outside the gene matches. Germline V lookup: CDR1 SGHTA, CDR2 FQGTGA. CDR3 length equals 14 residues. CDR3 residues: CASSPSGITDTQYF. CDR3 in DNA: TGTGCCAGCAGCCCGAGCGGGATCACAGATACGCAGTATTTT.

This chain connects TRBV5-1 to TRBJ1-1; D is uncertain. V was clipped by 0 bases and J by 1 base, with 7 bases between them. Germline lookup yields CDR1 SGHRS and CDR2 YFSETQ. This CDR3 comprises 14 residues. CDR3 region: CASSLGPGNTEAFF. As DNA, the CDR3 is TGCGCCAGCAGCTTGGGCCCAGGGAACACTGAAGCTTTCTTT.

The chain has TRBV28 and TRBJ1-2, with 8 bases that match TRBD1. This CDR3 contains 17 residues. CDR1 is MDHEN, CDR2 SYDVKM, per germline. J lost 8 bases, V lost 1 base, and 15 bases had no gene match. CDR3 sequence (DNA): TGTGCCAGCAGTTTATCTTACGGGACAGGTACCTCGGGGGGCTACACCTTC. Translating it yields CASSLSYGTGTSGGYTF.

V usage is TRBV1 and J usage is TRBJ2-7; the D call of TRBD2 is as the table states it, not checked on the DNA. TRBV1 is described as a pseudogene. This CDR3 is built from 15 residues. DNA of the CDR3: TGCACCAGCAGCCCCTCCCTGGGGAGCTCCTACGAGCAGTACTTC. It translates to CTSSPSLGSSYEQYF.

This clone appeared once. The CDR3 loop reads CASSNTGGPLRGYTF. Here the CDR3 DNA reads TGTGCCAGCAGTAACACAGGGGGCCCACTCCGAGGCTACACCTTC. The chain is built from TRBV6-2 or TRBV6-3 and TRBJ1-2; 9 positions match TRBD1. Germline V gene data show CDR1 as MNHEY and CDR2 as SVGEGT. V was clipped by 5 bases and J by 8 bases; unmatched bases: 12. This CDR3 contains 15 residues.

The CDR3 nucleotides are TGTGCCAGTAGGGGACAGGGGGCAGCCCAGCATTTT. Translating it yields CASRGQGAAQHF. This chain joins TRBV19 and TRBJ1-5; 12 nucleotides agree with TRBD1. The CDR3 is made up of 12 amino acids. CDR1 and CDR2 (germline): LNHDA, SQIVND (reference sequence). Unmatched junction bases numbered 2, after V lost 6 bases and J lost 11 bases.

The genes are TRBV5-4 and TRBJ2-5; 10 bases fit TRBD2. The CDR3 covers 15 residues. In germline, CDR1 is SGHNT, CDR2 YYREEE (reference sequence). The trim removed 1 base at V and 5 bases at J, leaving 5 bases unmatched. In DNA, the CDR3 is TGTGCCAGCAGCTTGCCAGCGGGGGGGCTTGAGACCCAGTACTTC. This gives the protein CASSLPAGGLETQYF.

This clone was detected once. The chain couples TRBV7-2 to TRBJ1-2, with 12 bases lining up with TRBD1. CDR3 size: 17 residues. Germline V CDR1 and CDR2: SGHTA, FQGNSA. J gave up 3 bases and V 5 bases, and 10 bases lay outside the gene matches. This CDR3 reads CASSDGGTGGADYGYTF. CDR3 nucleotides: TGTGCCAGCAGCGACGGAGGGACAGGGGGCGCCGACTATGGCTACACCTTC.

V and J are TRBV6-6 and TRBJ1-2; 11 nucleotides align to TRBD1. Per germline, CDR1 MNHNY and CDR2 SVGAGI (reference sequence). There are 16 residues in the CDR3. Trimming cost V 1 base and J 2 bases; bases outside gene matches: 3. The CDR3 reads CASSYLGQGANYGYTF. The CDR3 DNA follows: TGTGCCAGCAGTTACTTAGGACAGGGGGCAAACTATGGCTACACCTTC.

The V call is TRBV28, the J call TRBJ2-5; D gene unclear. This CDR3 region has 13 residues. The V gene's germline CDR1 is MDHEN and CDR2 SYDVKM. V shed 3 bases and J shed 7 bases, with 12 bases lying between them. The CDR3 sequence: CASSFQVVVTQYF. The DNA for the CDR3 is TGTGCCAGCAGTTTTCAGGTTGTCGTGACCCAGTACTTC. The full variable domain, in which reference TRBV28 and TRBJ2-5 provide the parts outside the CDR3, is DVKVTQSSRYLVKRTGEKVFLECVQDMDHENMFWYRQDPGLGLRLIYFSYDVKMKEKGDIPEGYSVSREKKERFSLILESASTNQTSMYLCASSFQVVVTQYFGPGTRLLVL.

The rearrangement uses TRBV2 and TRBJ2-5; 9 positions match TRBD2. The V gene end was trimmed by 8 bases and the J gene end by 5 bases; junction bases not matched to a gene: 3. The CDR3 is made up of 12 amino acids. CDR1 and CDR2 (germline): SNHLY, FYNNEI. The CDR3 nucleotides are TGTGCCAGCGGACTAGCGAGGGAGACCCAGTACTTC. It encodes CASGLARETQYF.

The CDR3 DNA is TGTGCCAGCAGCTCCAGGGGGCCCTCTGGAAACACCATATATTTT. The encoded protein is CASSSRGPSGNTIYF. The J gene is TRBJ1-3, the V gene TRBV7-2, with 8 bases aligning to TRBD1. The germline gives CDR1 SGHTA, CDR2 FQGNSA. The V and J ends lost 4 bases and 0 bases, in that order; junction bases with no gene match: 2. CDR3 length: 15 amino acids.

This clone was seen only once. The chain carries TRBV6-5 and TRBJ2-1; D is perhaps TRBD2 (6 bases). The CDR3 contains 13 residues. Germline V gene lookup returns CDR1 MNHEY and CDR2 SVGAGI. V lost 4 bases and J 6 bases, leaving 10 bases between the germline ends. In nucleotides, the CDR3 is TGTGCCAGCAGTTTGACCGGGGGCAATGAGCAGTTCTTC. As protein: CASSLTGGNEQFF.

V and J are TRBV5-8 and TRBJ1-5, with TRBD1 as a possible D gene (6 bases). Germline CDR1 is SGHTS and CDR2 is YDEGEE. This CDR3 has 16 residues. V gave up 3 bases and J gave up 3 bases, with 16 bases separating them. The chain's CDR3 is CASSSPPGTPNQPQHF. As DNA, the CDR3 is TGTGCCAGCAGCTCACCCCCCGGGACACCCAATCAGCCCCAGCATTTT.

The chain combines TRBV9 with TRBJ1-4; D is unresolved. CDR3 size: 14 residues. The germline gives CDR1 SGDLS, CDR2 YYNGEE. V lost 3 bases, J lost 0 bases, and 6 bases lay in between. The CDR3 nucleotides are TGTGCCAGCAGCGGCAGCGCAACTAATGAAAAACTGTTTTTT. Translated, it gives CASSGSATNEKLFF.

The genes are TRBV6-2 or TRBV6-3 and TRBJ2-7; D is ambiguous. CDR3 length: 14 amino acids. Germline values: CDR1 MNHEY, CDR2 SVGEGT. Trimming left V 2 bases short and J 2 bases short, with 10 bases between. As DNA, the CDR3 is TGTGCCAGCAGTTACCGGGTACCGCCCTACGAGCAGTACTTC. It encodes CASSYRVPPYEQYF.

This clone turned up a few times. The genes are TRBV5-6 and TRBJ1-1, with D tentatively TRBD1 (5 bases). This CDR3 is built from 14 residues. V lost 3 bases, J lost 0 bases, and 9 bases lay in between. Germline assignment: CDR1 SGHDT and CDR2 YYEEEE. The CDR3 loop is CASSSQGVNTEAFF. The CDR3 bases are TGTGCCAGCAGCTCTCAAGGGGTGAACACTGAAGCTTTCTTT.

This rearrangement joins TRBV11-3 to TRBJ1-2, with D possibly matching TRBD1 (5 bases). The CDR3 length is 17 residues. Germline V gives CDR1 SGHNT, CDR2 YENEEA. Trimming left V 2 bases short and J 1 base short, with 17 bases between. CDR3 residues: CASSLPYADTINYGYTF. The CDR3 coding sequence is TGTGCCAGCAGCTTACCCTACGCGGACACTATTAACTATGGCTACACCTTC.

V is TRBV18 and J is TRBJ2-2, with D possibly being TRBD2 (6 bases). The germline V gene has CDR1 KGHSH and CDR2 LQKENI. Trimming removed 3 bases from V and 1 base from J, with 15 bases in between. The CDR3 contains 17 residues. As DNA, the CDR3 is TGTGCCAGCTCACCTCGCTCCCCGGGACTGAACACCGGGGAGCTGTTTTTT. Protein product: CASSPRSPGLNTGELFF. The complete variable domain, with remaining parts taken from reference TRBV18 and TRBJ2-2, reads NAGVMQNPRHLVRRRGQEARLRCSPMKGHSHVYWYRQLPEEGLKFMVYLQKENIIDESGMPKERFSAEFPKEGPSILRIQQVVRGDSAAYFCASSPRSPGLNTGELFFGEGSRLTVL.

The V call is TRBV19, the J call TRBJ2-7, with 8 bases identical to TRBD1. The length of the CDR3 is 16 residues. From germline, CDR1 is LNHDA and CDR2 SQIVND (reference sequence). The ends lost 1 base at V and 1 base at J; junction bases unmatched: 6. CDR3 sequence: CASSIGDRPPSYEQYF. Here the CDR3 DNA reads TGTGCCAGTAGTATAGGGGACAGGCCCCCATCCTACGAGCAGTACTTC.